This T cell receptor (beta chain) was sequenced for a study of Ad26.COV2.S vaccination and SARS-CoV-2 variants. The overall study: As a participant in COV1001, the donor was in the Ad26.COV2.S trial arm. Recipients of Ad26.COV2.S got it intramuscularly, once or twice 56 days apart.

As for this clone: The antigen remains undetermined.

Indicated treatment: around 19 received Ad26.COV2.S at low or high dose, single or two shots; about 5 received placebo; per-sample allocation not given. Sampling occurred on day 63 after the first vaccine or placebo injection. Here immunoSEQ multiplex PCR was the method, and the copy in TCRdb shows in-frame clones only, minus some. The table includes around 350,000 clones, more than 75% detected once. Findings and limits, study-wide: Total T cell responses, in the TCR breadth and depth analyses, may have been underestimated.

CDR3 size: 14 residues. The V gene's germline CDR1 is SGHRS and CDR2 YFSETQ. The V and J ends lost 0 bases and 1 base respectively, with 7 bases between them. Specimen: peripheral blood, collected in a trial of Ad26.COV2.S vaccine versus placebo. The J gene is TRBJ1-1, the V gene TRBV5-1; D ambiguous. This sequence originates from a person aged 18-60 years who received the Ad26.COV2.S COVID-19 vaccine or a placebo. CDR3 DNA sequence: TGCGCCAGCAGCTTGGCCGAGCCGAACACTGAAGCTTTCTTT. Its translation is CASSLAEPNTEAFF.